This TCR beta chain came from a study of blood T cell repertoires in COVID-19. The overall study: Samples came from the United States, Italy and Spain, spanning acute and convalescent COVID-19. In each case, the material was cDNA or gDNA derived from T cells, B-cell-depleted T cells, or PBMCs.

The V gene end was trimmed by 4 bases and the J gene end by 3 bases; junction bases not matched to a gene: 11. This CDR3 region has 16 residues. CDR1 and CDR2 from the germline V gene are SGHRS and YFSETQ. As handled by the study authors: Researchers report that nucleated cell counts were estimated from reference gene primer amplification. Profiled with immunoSEQ multiplex PCR; TCRdb holds only in-frame clones, not every one. Clone size and V and J calls were adopted from that table, with D and trimming inferred from the DNA. Of some 55,000 clones listed, 90% are singletons. The chain couples TRBV5-1 to TRBJ1-2; TRBD1 agrees at 8 bases. The source of this sequence is a woman in her forties with active COVID-19. The specimen was peripheral blood. As DNA, the CDR3 is TGCGCCAGCAGCCCTTCTCAGGGGGCTGGAGACTATGGCTACACCTTC. Translated, it gives CASSPSQGAGDYGYTF.